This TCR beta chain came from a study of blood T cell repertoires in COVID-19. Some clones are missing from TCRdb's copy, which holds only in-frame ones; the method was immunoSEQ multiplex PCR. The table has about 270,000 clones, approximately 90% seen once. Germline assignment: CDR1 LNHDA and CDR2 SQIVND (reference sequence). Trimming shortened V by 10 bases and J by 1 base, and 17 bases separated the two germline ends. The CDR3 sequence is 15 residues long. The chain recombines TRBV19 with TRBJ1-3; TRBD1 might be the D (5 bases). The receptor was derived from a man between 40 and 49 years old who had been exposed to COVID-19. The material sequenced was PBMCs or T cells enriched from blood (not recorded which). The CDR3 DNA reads TGTGCCACCAATAAGGGGAGGACGTCTGGAAACACCATATATTTT. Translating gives CATNKGRTSGNTIYF. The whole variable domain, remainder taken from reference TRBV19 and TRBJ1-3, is DGGITQSPKYLFRKEGQNVTLSCEQNLNHDAMYWYRQDPGQGLRLIYYSQIVNDFQKGDIAEGYSVSREKKESFPLTVTSAQKNPTAFYLCATNKGRTSGNTIYFGEGSWLTVV.